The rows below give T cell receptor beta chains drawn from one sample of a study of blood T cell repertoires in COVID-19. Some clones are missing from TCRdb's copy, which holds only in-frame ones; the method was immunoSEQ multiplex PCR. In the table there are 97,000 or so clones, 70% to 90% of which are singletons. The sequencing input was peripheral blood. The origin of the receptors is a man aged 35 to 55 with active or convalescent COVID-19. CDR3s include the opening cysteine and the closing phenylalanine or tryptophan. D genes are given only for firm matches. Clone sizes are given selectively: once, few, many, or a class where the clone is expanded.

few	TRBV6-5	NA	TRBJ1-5	TGTGCCAGCAGTTACCCCAGCGAGCAGCCCCAGCATTTT	CASSYPSEQPQHF
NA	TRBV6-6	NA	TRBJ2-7	TGTGCCAGCAGTTACCCAGCGACAGGTACCTACGAGCAGTACTTC	CASSYPATGTYEQYF
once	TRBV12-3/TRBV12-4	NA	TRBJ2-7	TGTGCCAGCAGTCCTGGAGCGGCCTACGAGCAGTACTTC	CASSPGAAYEQYF
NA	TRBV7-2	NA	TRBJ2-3	TGTGCCAGCAGCTTAGAGCCCCATACGCAGTATTTT	CASSLEPHTQYF
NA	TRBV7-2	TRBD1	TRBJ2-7	TGTGCCAGCAGCTTAGCTACAGGGGGACACGAGCAGTACTTC	CASSLATGGHEQYF
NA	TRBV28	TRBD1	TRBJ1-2	TGTGCCAGCGGAACGACAGGGGGCGGTCGAGGCTACACCTTC	CASGTTGGGRGYTF
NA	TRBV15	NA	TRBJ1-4	TGTGCCACCAGCAGAGCCCCCGGTGGGAGTGAAAAACTGTTTTTT	CATSRAPGGSEKLFF
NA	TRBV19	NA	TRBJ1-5	TGTGCCAGTAGTATGGTCAGGGAAGGGCCCCAGCATTTT	CASSMVREGPQHF
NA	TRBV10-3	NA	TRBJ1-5	TGTGCCATCAGTGAAGCCGCGGGTAGCAATCAGCCCCAGCATTTT	CAISEAAGSNQPQHF
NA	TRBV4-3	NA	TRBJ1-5	TGCGCCAGCAGCCAAGACGGAGGCTCGGCCCAGCATTTT	CASSQDGGSAQHF
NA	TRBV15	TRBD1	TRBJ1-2	TGTGCCACCAGCAGAGATCGCCGGGACAGGGGGGGAGACGGCTACACCTTC	CATSRDRRDRGGDGYTF
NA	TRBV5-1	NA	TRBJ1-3	TGCGCCAGCAGCTTGGAGGGGGACACCATATATTTT	CASSLEGDTIYF
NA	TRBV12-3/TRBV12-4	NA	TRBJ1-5	TGTGCCAGCAGTTGGACATTCACCCAGCCCCAGCATTTT	CASSWTFTQPQHF
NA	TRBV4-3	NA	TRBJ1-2	TGCGCCAGCAGCCAAGATACGCCACCCATGGGGCGCGGCTATGGCTACACCTTC	CASSQDTPPMGRGYGYTF
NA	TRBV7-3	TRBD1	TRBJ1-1	TGTGCCAGCAGCCCAAGGGTGACAGGGGGCAAGGCTTTCTTT	CASSPRVTGGKAFF
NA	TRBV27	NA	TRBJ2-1	TGTGCCAGCAGTAGACTAGGGGTCGGATCCTACAATGAGCAGTTCTTC	CASSRLGVGSYNEQFF
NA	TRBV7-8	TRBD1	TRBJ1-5	TGTGCCAGCAGCCCCTACATCGACAGGGAAAGCCAGCCCCAGCATTTT	CASSPYIDRESQPQHF
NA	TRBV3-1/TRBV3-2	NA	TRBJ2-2	TGTGCCAGCAGCCAATGGGGCGCAGGGGCCACCGGGGAGCTGTTTTTT	CASSQWGAGATGELFF
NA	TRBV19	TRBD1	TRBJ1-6	TGTGCCAGTAGTATAGATCATGACAGGGGTCGTTCACCCCTCCACTTT	CASSIDHDRGRSPLHF
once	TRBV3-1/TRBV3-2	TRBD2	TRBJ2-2	TGTGCCAGCAGGATTAGCGGGGGGAACACCGGGGAGCTGTTTTTT	CASRISGGNTGELFF
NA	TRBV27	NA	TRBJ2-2	TGTGCCAGCAGTCTCGGGGGAACCAACACCGGGGAGCTGTTTTTT	CASSLGGTNTGELFF
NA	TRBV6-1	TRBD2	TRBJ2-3	TGTGCCAGCAGTGAAGAAATGCGGGGGAGGGAGGATACGCAGTATTTT	CASSEEMRGREDTQYF
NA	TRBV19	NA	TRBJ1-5	TGTGCCAGTAGTATCAGTCCCAATCAGCCCCAGCATTTT	CASSISPNQPQHF